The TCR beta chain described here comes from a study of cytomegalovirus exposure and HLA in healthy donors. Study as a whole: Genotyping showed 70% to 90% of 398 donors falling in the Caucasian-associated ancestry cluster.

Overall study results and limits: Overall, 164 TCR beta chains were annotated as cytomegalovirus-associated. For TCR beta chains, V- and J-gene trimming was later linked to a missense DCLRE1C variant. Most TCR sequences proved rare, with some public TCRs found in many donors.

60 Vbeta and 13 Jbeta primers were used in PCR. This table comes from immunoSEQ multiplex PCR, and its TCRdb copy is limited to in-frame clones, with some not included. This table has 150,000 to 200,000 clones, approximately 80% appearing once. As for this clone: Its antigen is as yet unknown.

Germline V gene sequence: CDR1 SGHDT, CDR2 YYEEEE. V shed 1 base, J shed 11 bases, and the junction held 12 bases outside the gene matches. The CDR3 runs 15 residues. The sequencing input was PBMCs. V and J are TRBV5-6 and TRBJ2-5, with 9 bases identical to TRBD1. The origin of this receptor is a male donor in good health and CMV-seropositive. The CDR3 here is CASSLPGTGIGEQYF. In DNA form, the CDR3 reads TGTGCCAGCAGCTTGCCCGGGACAGGGATAGGGGAGCAGTACTTC.